This T cell receptor (beta chain) stems from a study of control samples from healthy donors and cancer patients. Germline-derived CDR1 and CDR2 are SEHNR and FQNEAQ (reference sequence). The V and J ends lost 5 bases and 5 bases, in that order; junction bases with no gene match: 7. The CDR3 loop spans 14 amino acids. The assay was immunoSEQ multiplex PCR, and TCRdb's table has in-frame clones only and misses some. The profile shows 95,000 to 130,000 clones, 85% to 95% of them singletons. V is TRBV7-9 and J is TRBJ2-5; TRBD1 matches 8 bases. The sequenced sample was blood. This clonotype was sampled from a man aged 25-45 years in good health. CDR3 in amino acids: CASSGTGGQETQYF. The CDR3 bases are TGTGCCAGCAGCGGCACAGGGGGACAGGAGACCCAGTACTTC.